This T cell receptor beta chain originates from a study of blood T cell repertoires in COVID-19. The CDR3 runs 15 residues. CDR1 SGHNT and CDR2 YYREEE come from the germline V gene (reference sequence). V lost 4 bases, J lost 3 bases, and 16 bases lay in between. Generated by immunoSEQ multiplex PCR, the TCRdb table keeps only in-frame clones and is missing some. The table lists tens of thousands of clones, roughly 70% of them singletons. The sequenced material came from PBMCs or T cells enriched from blood (not recorded which). This receptor was identified in an older woman who had been exposed to COVID-19. The chain uses TRBV5-4 and TRBJ1-1, with D possibly TRBD1 on 5 matching bases. CDR3 amino acids: CASSPTPRQYTEAFF. In nucleotides, the CDR3 is TGTGCCAGCAGCCCGACCCCTCGACAGTACACTGAAGCTTTCTTT.